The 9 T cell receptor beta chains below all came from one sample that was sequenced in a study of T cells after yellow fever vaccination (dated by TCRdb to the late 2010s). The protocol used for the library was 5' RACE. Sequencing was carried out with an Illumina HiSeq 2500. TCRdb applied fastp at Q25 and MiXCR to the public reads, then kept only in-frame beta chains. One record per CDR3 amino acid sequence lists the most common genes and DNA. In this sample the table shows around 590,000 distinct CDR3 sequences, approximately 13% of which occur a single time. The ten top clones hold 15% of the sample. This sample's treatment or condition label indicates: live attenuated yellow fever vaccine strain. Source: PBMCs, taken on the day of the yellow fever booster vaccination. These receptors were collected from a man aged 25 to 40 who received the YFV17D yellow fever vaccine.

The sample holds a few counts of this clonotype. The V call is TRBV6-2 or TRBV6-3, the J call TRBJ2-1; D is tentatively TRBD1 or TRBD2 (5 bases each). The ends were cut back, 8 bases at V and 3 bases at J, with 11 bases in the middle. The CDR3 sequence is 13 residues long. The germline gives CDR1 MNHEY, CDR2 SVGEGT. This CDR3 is CASAGTSYNEQFF. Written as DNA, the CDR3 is TGTGCCAGCGCCGGGACCAGCTACAATGAGCAGTTCTTC.

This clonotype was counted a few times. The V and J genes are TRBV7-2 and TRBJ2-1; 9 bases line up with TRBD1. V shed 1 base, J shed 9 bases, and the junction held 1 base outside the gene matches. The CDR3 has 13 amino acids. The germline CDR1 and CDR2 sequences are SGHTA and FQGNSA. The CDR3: CASSLGTGAEQFF. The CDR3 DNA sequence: TGTGCCAGCAGCTTAGGGACAGGGGCTGAGCAGTTCTTC.

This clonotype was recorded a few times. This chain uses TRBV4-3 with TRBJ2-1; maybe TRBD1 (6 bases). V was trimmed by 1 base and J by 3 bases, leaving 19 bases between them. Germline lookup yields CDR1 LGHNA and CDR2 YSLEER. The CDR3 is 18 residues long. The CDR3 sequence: CASSQGLPGQKNYNEQFF. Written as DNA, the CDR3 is TGCGCCAGCAGCCAAGGACTACCGGGACAAAAAAACTACAATGAGCAGTTCTTC.

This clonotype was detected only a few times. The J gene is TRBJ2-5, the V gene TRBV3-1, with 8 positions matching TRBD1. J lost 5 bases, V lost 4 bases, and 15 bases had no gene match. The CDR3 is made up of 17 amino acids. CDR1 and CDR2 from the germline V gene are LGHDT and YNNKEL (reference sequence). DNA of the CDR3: TGTGCCAGCAGCCGACACAGACAGGGGTCGAGAGTGGAGACCCAGTACTTC. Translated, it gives CASSRHRQGSRVETQYF.

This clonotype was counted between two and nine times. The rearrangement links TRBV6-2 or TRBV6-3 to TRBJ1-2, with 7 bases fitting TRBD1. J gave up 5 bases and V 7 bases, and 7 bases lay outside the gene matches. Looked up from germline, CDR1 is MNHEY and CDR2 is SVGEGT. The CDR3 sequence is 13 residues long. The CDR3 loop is CASTPTGKYGYTF. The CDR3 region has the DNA TGTGCCAGCACCCCGACAGGGAAATATGGCTACACCTTC.

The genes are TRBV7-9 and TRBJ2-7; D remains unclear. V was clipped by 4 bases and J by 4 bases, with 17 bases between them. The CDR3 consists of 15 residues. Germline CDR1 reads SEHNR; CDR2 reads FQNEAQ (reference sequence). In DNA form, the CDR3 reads TGTGCCAGCAGCTCAACAGTACCCTTACCGTACGAGCAGTACTTC. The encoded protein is CASSSTVPLPYEQYF.

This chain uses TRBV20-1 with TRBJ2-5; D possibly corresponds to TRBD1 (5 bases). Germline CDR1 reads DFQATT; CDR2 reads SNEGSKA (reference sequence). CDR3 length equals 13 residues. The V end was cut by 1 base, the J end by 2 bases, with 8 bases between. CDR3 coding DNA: TGCAGTGCTAGAGTAACAGGACAAGAGACCCAGTACTTC. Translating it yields CSARVTGQETQYF.

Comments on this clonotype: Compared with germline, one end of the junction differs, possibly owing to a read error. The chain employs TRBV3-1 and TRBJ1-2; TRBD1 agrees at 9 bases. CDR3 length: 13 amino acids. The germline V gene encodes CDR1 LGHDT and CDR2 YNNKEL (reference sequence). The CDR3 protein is CASSQVSGQGSAF. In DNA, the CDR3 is TGTGCCAGCAGCCAAGTCTCGGGACAGGGATCGGCCTTC.

The chain's CDR3 is CASSSGPDNEQFF. In DNA, the CDR3 is TGTGCCAGCAGCTCGGGACCCGACAATGAGCAGTTCTTC. V is TRBV11-1 and J is TRBJ2-1; D is perhaps TRBD1 or TRBD2 (5 bases each). Germline values: CDR1 SGHAT, CDR2 FQDESV (reference sequence). The CDR3 loop spans 13 amino acids. Trimming pared 4 bases from V and 5 bases from J, leaving 9 bases between. Together with reference TRBV11-1 and TRBJ2-1, the CDR3 gives the full variable domain: EAEVAQSPRYKITEKSQAVAFWCDPISGHATLYWYRQILGQGPELLVQFQDESVVDDSQLPKDRFSAERLKGVDSTLKIQPAELGDSAMYLCASSSGPDNEQFFGPGTRLTVL.